These 7 T cell receptor beta chains came from one sample sequenced in a study of T cells in Graves' hyperthyroidism and ophthalmopathy. Researchers took RNA transcripts and amplified the TCR beta CDR3 regions from them. With the HTBI primer set, the TCR CDR3 went through a first round of RT-PCR. TCRdb independently ran MiXCR on the multiplex PCR reads; one entry per CDR3 protein. The repertoire holds 250,000 to 300,000 distinct CDR3 sequences, 13% seen once, with almost 8% in the top ten. The sequencing sample was made of blood. The receptor set was obtained from a woman aged 30 to 39 with Graves' hyperthyroidism that later progressed to Graves' ophthalmopathy.

This clonotype was found a few times. The chain joins TRBV4-3 to TRBJ2-1; D is undetermined. The germline CDR1 and CDR2 sequences are LGHNA and YSLEER. Trimming removed 0 bases from V and 0 bases from J, with 12 bases in between. CDR3 length: 17 amino acids. The CDR3 reads CASSQDSSTSSYNEQFF. The CDR3 coding sequence is TGCGCCAGCAGCCAAGATTCCTCCACCAGCTCCTACAATGAGCAGTTCTTC.

This clonotype was found many times. As DNA, the CDR3 is TGTGCCAGCAGTCCCCCTAGGGGACAGGGAGGATCACCCCTCCACTTT. This sequence encodes CASSPPRGQGGSPLHF. The V gene is TRBV28, the J gene TRBJ1-6; 9 nucleotides align to TRBD1. Germline trimming cut 5 bases from V and 10 bases from J; bases unmatched to any gene: 12. The CDR3 contains 16 residues. CDR1 MDHEN and CDR2 SYDVKM come from the germline V gene.

This clonotype was seen repeatedly, ten times or more. The J gene is TRBJ2-7, the V gene TRBV7-2; D remains ambiguous. CDR3 size: 14 residues. The germline V gene has CDR1 SGHTA and CDR2 FQGNSA. Trimming took 6 bases from V and 3 from J, leaving 15 bases between them. The CDR3 sequence is CASRTDAGGYEQYF. Here the CDR3 DNA reads TGTGCCAGCAGAACAGACGCCGGCGGCTACGAGCAGTACTTC.

The chain uses TRBV27 and TRBJ2-3, with TRBD2 identical over 9 bases. Germline trimming cut 6 bases from V and 6 bases from J; bases unmatched to any gene: 4. CDR1 is MNHEY, CDR2 SMNVEV, per germline (reference sequence). This CDR3 contains 13 residues. In DNA form, the CDR3 reads TGTGCCAGCAGGGGACTAGCAGAGGATACGCAGTATTTT. This sequence encodes CASRGLAEDTQYF.

Ten or more counts support this clonotype. This chain uses TRBV28 with TRBJ2-7; TRBD2 matches 13 bases. V lost 3 bases, J lost 2 bases, and 4 bases stayed unmatched. There are 16 residues in the CDR3. The germline V gene encodes CDR1 MDHEN and CDR2 SYDVKM. CDR3 DNA sequence: TGTGCCAGCAGTTTTGTACTAGCGGGAGGGCCCTACGAGCAGTACTTC. It yields the protein CASSFVLAGGPYEQYF.

The rearrangement joins TRBV9 to TRBJ2-1, with D uncertain. Deletions cut 2 bases from V and 1 base from J, with 4 bases between. The CDR3 sequence is 13 residues long. Germline V CDR1 and CDR2: SGDLS, YYNGEE. CDR3 nucleotides: TGTGCCAGCAGCGTTGGTTCCTACAATGAGCAGTTCTTC. Encoded protein: CASSVGSYNEQFF.

This clonotype occurred a few times. This chain uses TRBV19 with TRBJ2-7, with TRBD1 matching 9 bases. V gave up 3 bases and J gave up 7 bases; unmatched junction bases: 10. The CDR3 has 15 residues. Germline CDR1 and CDR2: LNHDA and SQIVND (reference sequence). CDR3 region: CASSIGGQGPTEQYF. The CDR3 coding sequence is TGTGCCAGTAGTATTGGGGGACAGGGTCCCACTGAGCAGTACTTC. Full variable domain (rest looked up from reference TRBV19 and TRBJ2-7): DGGITQSPKYLFRKEGQNVTLSCEQNLNHDAMYWYRQDPGQGLRLIYYSQIVNDFQKGDIAEGYSVSREKKESFPLTVTSAQKNPTAFYLCASSIGGQGPTEQYFGPGTRLTVT.